These 7 T cell receptor beta chains were all obtained from the same sample, sequenced in a study of radiation and T cells in renal cell carcinoma. The time point here: baseline pretreatment blood. Treatment given: 15 Gy SBRT to primary tumor, nephrectomy 4 weeks later. Produced via immunoSEQ multiplex PCR; TCRdb's table is partial and in-frame only. Of 130,000 or so clones listed, approximately 82% are singletons. This material consisted of blood, taken from a patient whose treatment included radiotherapy and nephrectomy. The receptors originated from a woman aged 45-59 years with renal cell carcinoma.

The gene calls are TRBV20-1 and TRBJ1-5; D possibly corresponds to TRBD1 (6 bases). CDR3 size: 11 residues. Germline CDR1 is DFQATT and CDR2 is SNEGSKA (reference sequence). V lost 6 bases, J lost 4 bases, and 7 bases lay in between. CDR3 in DNA: TGCAGTGCCCAGGGGAATCAGCCCCAGCATTTT. It translates to CSAQGNQPQHF.

This chain joins TRBV7-9 and TRBJ1-5; D not resolved. The CDR3 totals 15 residues. Between the trimmed V and J ends, which lost 3 bases and 3 bases, there was a span of 12 bases. CDR1 is SEHNR and CDR2 is FQNEAQ in the germline V gene (reference sequence). The CDR3 nucleotides are TGTGCCAGCAGCTTTGGAACGTCGGACAATCAGCCCCAGCATTTT. Encoded protein: CASSFGTSDNQPQHF.

V is TRBV5-4 and J is TRBJ2-7; D uncertain. The V gene's germline CDR1 is SGHNT and CDR2 YYREEE (reference sequence). CDR3 length: 14 amino acids. V was clipped by 0 bases and J by 1 base, with 8 bases between them. The CDR3 DNA reads TGTGCCAGCAGCTTGGGTATGGGATCCTACGAGCAGTACTTC. It encodes CASSLGMGSYEQYF. The full variable domain, completed using reference TRBV5-4 and TRBJ2-7, is ETGVTQSPTHLIKTRGQQVTLRCSSQSGHNTVSWYQQALGQGPQFIFQYYREEENGRGNFPPRFSGLQFPNYSSELNVNALELDDSALYLCASSLGMGSYEQYFGPGTRLTVT.

The V and J genes are TRBV2 and TRBJ1-1; D ambiguous. Germline V gene data show CDR1 as SNHLY and CDR2 as FYNNEI. V was trimmed by 6 bases and J by 2 bases, leaving 13 bases between them. The CDR3 runs to 14 residues. In DNA, the CDR3 is TGTGCCAGCAGAAACAGAAGAACCAACACTGAAGCTTTCTTT. This translates into CASRNRRTNTEAFF.

The chain joins TRBV19 to TRBJ1-1; no reliable D call. Germline CDR1 reads LNHDA; CDR2 reads SQIVND (reference sequence). The CDR3 has 11 residues. V was trimmed by 5 bases and J by 6 bases, leaving 7 bases between them. The CDR3 DNA reads as TGTGCCAGTAGTTACACAGCTGAAGCTTTCTTT. Translation gives CASSYTAEAFF.

This chain joins TRBV11-3 and TRBJ2-7, with 7 positions matching TRBD2. The CDR3 runs 13 residues. The junction had 6 bases not matched to a gene; V was cut back by 5 bases and J by 5 bases. CDR1 is SGHNT and CDR2 is YENEEA in the germline V gene. The CDR3 is CASSGLVVHEQYF. The CDR3 coding sequence is TGTGCCAGCAGCGGACTAGTAGTCCACGAGCAGTACTTC.

This chain uses TRBV7-9 with TRBJ1-5; D not certain. Germline CDR1 SEHNR, CDR2 FQNEAQ (reference sequence). The germline V and J ends were trimmed by 4 bases and 4 bases, with 8 bases remaining between them. The CDR3 is 13 residues long. The CDR3 sequence: CASSSTENQPQHF. For the CDR3, the DNA is TGTGCCAGCAGCTCCACCGAGAATCAGCCCCAGCATTTT.